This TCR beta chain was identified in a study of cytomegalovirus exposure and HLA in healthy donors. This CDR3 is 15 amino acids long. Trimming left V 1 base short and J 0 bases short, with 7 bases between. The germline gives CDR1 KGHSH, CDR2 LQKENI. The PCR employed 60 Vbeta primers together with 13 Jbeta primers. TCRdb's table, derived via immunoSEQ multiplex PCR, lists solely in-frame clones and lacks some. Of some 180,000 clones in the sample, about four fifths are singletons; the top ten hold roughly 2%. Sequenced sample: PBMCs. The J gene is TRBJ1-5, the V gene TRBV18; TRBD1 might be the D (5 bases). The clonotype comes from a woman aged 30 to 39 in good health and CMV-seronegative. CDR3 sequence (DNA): TGTGCCAGCTCACCACGGGGGGATAGCAATCAGCCCCAGCATTTT. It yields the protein CASSPRGDSNQPQHF.